These 31 T cell receptor beta chains originate from one sample sequenced in a study of shared clonotypes between healthy human individuals. Libraries were prepared by immunoSEQ multiplex PCR; TCRdb keeps only in-frame clonotypes and omits some of them. The sample lists 85,000 to 100,000 clones, roughly two thirds occurring once. The sequenced sample was memory CD8+ T cells sorted from blood. Described subset: CD45RO+ cells pooled with CCR7-negative TemRA cells. These receptors came from a young man in good health.

V and J are TRBV30 and TRBJ2-1; D remains unclear. V lost 4 bases, J lost 4 bases, and 11 bases lay in between. Germline CDR1 and CDR2: GTSNPN and SVGIG (reference sequence). The CDR3 covers 13 residues. The chain's CDR3 is CAWINENYNEQFF. The CDR3 region has the DNA TGTGCCTGGATTAACGAAAATTACAATGAGCAGTTCTTC.

The table lists this clone with a few counts. V and J are TRBV27 and TRBJ2-7; D is ambiguous. Trimming shortened V by 7 bases and J by 3 bases, and 13 bases separated the two germline ends. CDR3 size: 13 residues. Germline V gene lookup returns CDR1 MNHEY and CDR2 SMNVEV (reference sequence). The CDR3 reads CASKGSLGYEQYF. The CDR3 DNA sequence: TGTGCCAGCAAAGGGTCCCTCGGCTACGAGCAGTACTTC.

This chain connects TRBV21-1 to TRBJ2-7; TRBD2 reflects the table's D call only, with no check against the DNA. TRBV21-1 is described as a pseudogene. This CDR3 has 14 residues. In nucleotides, the CDR3 is TGTGCCAGCAGCAAAGTACCTAGTCTGGACGAGCAGTACTTC. Its translation is CASSKVPSLDEQYF.

J is TRBJ2-1 and V is TRBV29-1; the match to TRBD2 covers 12 bases. Germline V CDR1 and CDR2: SQVTM, ANQGSEA. This CDR3 has 16 amino acids. With V trimmed by 6 bases and J by 5 bases, 11 bases remained unmatched. Here the CDR3 DNA reads TGCAGCGTGGACAATTTCGGACTAGCGGGGAACAATGAGCAGTTCTTC. Translating gives CSVDNFGLAGNNEQFF.

The gene calls are TRBV28 and TRBJ2-5; D might be TRBD1 or TRBD2, each matching 5 bases. Germline lookup yields CDR1 MDHEN and CDR2 SYDVKM. V lost 3 bases and J lost 5, with 16 bases in between. The CDR3 has 15 residues. The CDR3 DNA follows: TGTGCCAGCAGTTTGATAGGACTCGAGGGGGAGACCCAGTACTTC. Encoded protein: CASSLIGLEGETQYF.

The chain carries TRBV6-1 and TRBJ1-3, with D tentatively TRBD1 (6 bases). The V gene lost 6 bases and the J gene lost 0 bases, with 12 bases spanning the gap. This CDR3 contains 15 residues. CDR1 and CDR2 (germline): MNHNS, SASEGT. The CDR3 sequence: CASRRTVGSGNTIYF. CDR3 sequence (DNA): TGTGCCAGCAGAAGGACAGTAGGCTCTGGAAACACCATATATTTT.

The chain links TRBV27 to TRBJ2-3; D is ambiguous. Per the germline V gene, CDR1 is MNHEY and CDR2 is SMNVEV (reference sequence). V was trimmed by 5 bases and J by 2 bases, leaving 11 bases between them. This CDR3 is built from 14 residues. CDR3 residues: CASSVVPNTDTQYF. The CDR3 DNA reads as TGTGCCAGCAGTGTCGTACCAAACACAGATACGCAGTATTTT.

For the CDR3, the DNA is TGCGCCAGCAGCCAAGGGACAGGGCTCGGAGACGAGCAGTACTTC. Translated: CASSQGTGLGDEQYF. The rearrangement joins TRBV4-3 to TRBJ2-7; 8 bases match TRBD1. With 1 base clipped from V and 5 bases from J, the junction kept 7 bases outside the gene matches. Germline V lookup: CDR1 LGHNA, CDR2 YSLEER. The CDR3 covers 15 residues.

The chain is built from TRBV7-3 and TRBJ1-1, with D possibly matching TRBD1 (6 bases). V lost 1 base to trimming and J lost 0 bases, with 18 bases between them. CDR1 and CDR2 from the germline V gene are SGHTA and FQGTGA. The CDR3 contains 18 residues. The DNA for the CDR3 is TGTGCCAGCAGCTTAAACGGGGGGGCGACGCTTCTGAACACTGAAGCTTTCTTT. Amino acids: CASSLNGGATLLNTEAFF.

The chain joins TRBV29-1 to TRBJ1-4; D is unresolved. Trimming took off 5 bases at V and 5 bases at J, with 9 bases between the two ends. The CDR3 has 12 residues. Looked up from germline, CDR1 is SQVTM and CDR2 is ANQGSEA. The CDR3 region has the DNA TGCAGCGTTCGGATGGGGAATGAAAAACTGTTTTTT. Protein sequence: CSVRMGNEKLFF.

The V gene is TRBV29-1, the J gene TRBJ2-7, with D unclear. The germline V and J ends were trimmed by 6 bases and 4 bases, with 13 bases remaining between them. The CDR3 extends over 12 amino acids. Germline lookup yields CDR1 SQVTM and CDR2 ANQGSEA. The CDR3 is CSVASSRYEQYF. The DNA for the CDR3 is TGCAGCGTCGCTTCCTCCCGGTACGAGCAGTACTTC.

The sample holds a few counts of this clone. The chain carries TRBV6-6 and TRBJ2-7; 11 bases are shared with TRBD1. The CDR3 has 15 amino acids. Germline V CDR1 and CDR2: MNHNY, SVGAGI (reference sequence). The V segment lost 0 bases and the J segment 3 bases; nucleotides outside the gene matches: 1. The CDR3 spells CASSYSGTGGYEQYF. In DNA, the CDR3 is TGTGCCAGCAGTTACTCCGGGACAGGGGGCTACGAGCAGTACTTC.

The J gene is TRBJ1-5, the V gene TRBV10-3; 12 bases map to TRBD1. Germline lookup yields CDR1 ENHRY and CDR2 SYGVKD. J lost 2 bases, V lost 3 bases, and 2 bases had no gene match. This CDR3 region has 16 residues. The CDR3 sequence: CAISDRDRGRNQPQHF. The CDR3 nucleotides are TGTGCCATCAGTGATCGGGACAGGGGGCGCAATCAGCCCCAGCATTTT.

The chain combines TRBV6-1 with TRBJ1-5, with D tentatively TRBD1 (5 bases). The CDR3 contains 15 residues. Germline CDR1 MNHNS, CDR2 SASEGT. Between the trimmed V and J ends, which lost 6 bases and 2 bases, there was a span of 14 bases. The CDR3 region is CASSAGFSGNQPQHF. The CDR3 coding sequence is TGTGCCAGCAGCGCAGGGTTCTCGGGCAATCAGCCCCAGCATTTT.

The CDR3 coding sequence is TGTGCCAGCAGCCCAAGGCCCGGGGCGGAGGGCTACAATGAGCAGTTCTTC. Protein sequence: CASSPRPGAEGYNEQFF. The genes are TRBV7-9 and TRBJ2-1; D possibly corresponds to TRBD2 (6 bases). The V end lost 5 bases, the J end lost 3 bases, and 20 bases lay between the germline ends. Germline values: CDR1 SEHNR, CDR2 FQNEAQ (reference sequence). This CDR3 comprises 17 residues. The full variable domain, completed using reference TRBV7-9 and TRBJ2-1, is DTGVSQNPRHKITKRGQNVTFRCDPISEHNRLYWYRQTLGQGPEFLTYFQNEAQLEKSRLLSDRFSAERPKGSFSTLEIQRTEQGDSAMYLCASSPRPGAEGYNEQFFGPGTRLTVL.

This clone was counted between two and nine times. This sequence joins TRBV2 and TRBJ2-7; 7 bases are a match to TRBD2. CDR3 length: 15 amino acids. The germline V gene has CDR1 SNHLY and CDR2 FYNNEI. J gave up 2 bases and V 6 bases, and 10 bases lay outside the gene matches. CDR3 in amino acids: CASRTASGGPYEQYF. The DNA of the CDR3 is TGTGCCAGCAGAACCGCTAGCGGAGGGCCCTACGAGCAGTACTTC.

At least ten counts were recorded for this clone. The chain recombines TRBV7-9 with TRBJ2-7; TRBD1 or TRBD2 may be the D gene (6 bases each). The CDR3 totals 12 residues. V dropped 4 bases and J dropped 6 bases, with 10 bases sitting between them. Germline CDR1 reads SEHNR; CDR2 reads FQNEAQ (reference sequence). CDR3 protein: CASSWGAGEQYF. The DNA of the CDR3 is TGTGCCAGCAGCTGGGGGGCCGGCGAGCAGTACTTC.

The chain is built from TRBV21-1 and TRBJ1-2; no check of the table's D call, TRBD1, against the DNA was made. TRBV21-1 is a pseudogene. CDR3 size: 14 residues. The CDR3 DNA follows: TGTGCCAGCAGCAAAATCCCGCGGACAGTTGGCTACACCTTC. Translated, it gives CASSKIPRTVGYTF.

This clone has a single count. The V call is TRBV5-1, the J call TRBJ2-1; TRBD1 aligns across 7 bases. Per germline, CDR1 SGHRS and CDR2 YFSETQ. Trimming took 4 bases from V and 3 from J; bases not matched to a gene: 16. There are 18 residues in the CDR3. CDR3 residues: CASSQLPTGTDFYNEQFF. The CDR3, as DNA: TGCGCCAGCAGCCAACTCCCGACAGGGACGGATTTCTACAATGAGCAGTTCTTC.

The chain has TRBV25-1 and TRBJ2-7, with 8 positions matching TRBD2. V gave up 10 bases and J gave up 6 bases; unmatched junction bases: 17. The CDR3 loop spans 15 amino acids. From germline, CDR1 is MGHDK and CDR2 SYGVNS. The CDR3 spells CATTSGTSLLSEQYF. Here the CDR3 DNA reads TGTGCCACAACATCCGGGACTAGTCTTCTTAGCGAGCAGTACTTC.

The rearrangement uses TRBV29-1 and TRBJ2-7, with 10 bases that match TRBD2. The CDR3 runs 13 residues. J lost 5 bases, V lost 3 bases, and 4 bases had no gene match. Germline V lookup: CDR1 SQVTM, CDR2 ANQGSEA. In DNA, the CDR3 is TGCAGCGTTGAGCAGCGGGAGGGTAACGAGCAGTACTTC. Its translation: CSVEQREGNEQYF.

The chain carries TRBV4-3 and TRBJ1-1; D unresolved. Germline assignment: CDR1 LGHNA and CDR2 YSLEER. V was trimmed by 5 bases and J by 1 base, leaving 8 bases between them. The CDR3 contains 13 residues. The CDR3 reads CASSLEGNTEAFF. The CDR3 DNA is TGCGCCAGCAGCTTGGAGGGGAACACTGAAGCTTTCTTT.

At least ten counts were recorded for this clone. The chain uses TRBV28 and TRBJ2-5; TRBD2 might be the D (5 bases). Trimming took off 4 bases at V and 5 bases at J, with 17 bases between the two ends. CDR3 size: 15 residues. The germline V gene has CDR1 MDHEN and CDR2 SYDVKM. CDR3 DNA: TGTGCCAGCAGTTCATACTCGGGATTCGGGGAGACCCAGTACTTC. It encodes CASSSYSGFGETQYF.

The rearrangement links TRBV19 to TRBJ2-5; D gene uncertain. The V end lost 3 bases, the J end lost 5 bases, and 4 bases lay between the germline ends. This CDR3 comprises 11 residues. Looked up from germline, CDR1 is LNHDA and CDR2 is SQIVND (reference sequence). The CDR3, as DNA: TGTGCCAGTAGTATCAAGGAGACCCAGTACTTC. It codes for CASSIKETQYF. Supplemented by reference TRBV19 and TRBJ2-5, the full variable domain reads DGGITQSPKYLFRKEGQNVTLSCEQNLNHDAMYWYRQDPGQGLRLIYYSQIVNDFQKGDIAEGYSVSREKKESFPLTVTSAQKNPTAFYLCASSIKETQYFGPGTRLLVL.

This clone came up once. The rearrangement joins TRBV11-2 to TRBJ2-1; D call uncertain. The CDR3 extends over 16 amino acids. V gave up 2 bases and J gave up 3 bases, with 14 bases separating them. Germline V gene data show CDR1 as SGHAT and CDR2 as FQNNGV. In DNA form, the CDR3 reads TGTGCCAGCAGCTTAATCGTCTCGGGTTTCTACAATGAGCAGTTCTTC. This encodes CASSLIVSGFYNEQFF.

The chain links TRBV4-3 to TRBJ2-7; a weak D match, TRBD2 (5 bases). Germline CDR1 reads LGHNA; CDR2 reads YSLEER. The V end lost 0 bases, the J end lost 7 bases, and 13 bases lay between the germline ends. The CDR3 extends over 14 amino acids. The CDR3 spells CASSQDSRSGEQYF. CDR3 nucleotides: TGCGCCAGCAGCCAAGATAGTAGGTCGGGGGAGCAGTACTTC.

V usage is TRBV28 and J usage is TRBJ1-4; 7 bases are shared with TRBD1. The CDR3 loop spans 14 amino acids. The V gene end was trimmed by 7 bases and the J gene end by 7 bases; junction bases not matched to a gene: 9. Germline assignment: CDR1 MDHEN and CDR2 SYDVKM. CDR3 sequence (DNA): TGTGCCAGCACCTCTCAACCAGGGGGTGAAAAACTGTTTTTT. As protein: CASTSQPGGEKLFF.

The chain combines TRBV19 with TRBJ1-2, with TRBD1 identical over 8 bases. Germline trimming cut 7 bases from V and 0 bases from J; bases unmatched to any gene: 13. Germline CDR1 reads LNHDA; CDR2 reads SQIVND (reference sequence). This CDR3 has 17 amino acids. CDR3 coding DNA: TGTGCCAGTACCACCCCTGAAACAGGGGGAGCTAACTATGGCTACACCTTC. Its protein product is CASTTPETGGANYGYTF.

J is TRBJ2-3 and V is TRBV10-1, with 8 bases identical to TRBD2. The CDR3 is 15 amino acids. With V trimmed by 7 bases and J by 4 bases, 10 bases remained unmatched. Germline CDR1 WNHNN, CDR2 SYGVQD (reference sequence). The CDR3 loop reads CASILEREWADTQYF. The DNA for the CDR3 is TGCGCCAGCATCCTGGAGCGGGAGTGGGCAGATACGCAGTATTTT.

This chain connects TRBV4-1 to TRBJ2-3; 8 bases are shared with TRBD2. The CDR3 spans 16 residues. V lost 0 bases, J lost 0 bases, and 2 bases stayed unmatched. The germline gives CDR1 MGHRA, CDR2 YSYEKL. CDR3: CASSQETSGSTDTQYF. DNA of the CDR3: TGCGCCAGCAGCCAAGAAACTAGCGGTAGCACAGATACGCAGTATTTT.

Note on this clone: Only one base separates this from a far larger clonotype, so it likely reflects a read error. The rearrangement uses TRBV7-9 and TRBJ1-2; D not resolved. The CDR3 runs 14 residues. In germline, CDR1 is SEHNR, CDR2 FQNEAQ (reference sequence). V was cut by 1 base and J by 1 base, with 7 bases left in between. The CDR3 DNA reads TGTGCCAGCAGCTTAGGGCAGAGTAACTATGGCTACACCTTC. Protein product: CASSLGQSNYGYTF. The entire variable domain, with the rest obtained from reference TRBV7-9 and TRBJ1-2, is as follows: DTGVSQNPRHKITKRGQNVTFRCDPISEHNRLYWYRQTLGQGPEFLTYFQNEAQLEKSRLLSDRFSAERPKGSFSTLEIQRTEQGDSAMYLCASSLGQSNYGYTFGSGTRLTVV.